A selection of T cell receptor beta chains follows, all from one sample in a study of T cells expressing NK-cell markers. TCRdb reprocessed the 5' RACE reads, with one entry per CDR3 protein and no DNA. With 150,000 to 180,000 distinct CDR3 sequences in the sample, the ten largest clones hold 30% to 45%. The sample comprised blood T cells: a sorted CD56 or NKG2C T cell subset, CD4+ or CD8+ T cells, or bulk PBMC T cells (not recorded which). Receptors were obtained from a woman aged 50 to 65 in good health. The CDR3 runs from the conserved cysteine through the conserved F or W.

V	J	CDR3
TRBV20-1	TRBJ1-5	CSAMEGGIQPQHF
TRBV6-6	TRBJ2-3	CASSYDGTLSSDTQYF
TRBV10-3	TRBJ2-3	CAISESMAGGPTDTQYF
TRBV29-1	TRBJ2-2	CSAPTENTGELFF
TRBV7-9	TRBJ2-7	CASSLAPSNQSYEQYF
TRBV30	TRBJ2-2	CAWSLAWIPTGELFF
TRBV24-1	TRBJ2-1	CATSDLGQGGDEQFF
TRBV9	TRBJ2-2	CASSVEGGFPGELFF
TRBV7-9	TRBJ2-7	CASSYTVSGRGNNEQYF
TRBV2	TRBJ2-7	CASSSPSGRASYEQYF